These 22 T cell receptor beta chains were all obtained from the same sample, sequenced in a study of human T cells and chemical hapten exposure (dated by TCRdb to about 2021). The receptor library was made with RACE. The listed sequencing device is NextSeq 500. TCRdb redid the processing of the public reads, applying fastp at Q25 and MiXCR, and retained in-frame beta chains. Identical CDR3 proteins give one entry, which carries the most common genes and DNA. This sample is represented by under 300,000 distinct CDR3 sequences; 7.5% to 9% of them were singletons. Of the sample, around 1.2% is held by the ten largest clones. The time point label, as the study defines it: pre-sensitization, week 0. Taken with the paper, the label for treatment or condition translates to: therapeutic diphenylcyclopropenone sensitization with weekly scalp DPC. Sequences were derived from whole blood, sampled in connection with sensitization to the hapten diphenylcyclopropenone (DPC). The receptors originated from a young man with alopecia areata. Some clones in this sample may be carry-over from other donors' samples.

This chain links TRBV20-1 with TRBJ2-7; D is undetermined. The V gene's germline CDR1 is DFQATT and CDR2 SNEGSKA (reference sequence). CDR3 length equals 11 residues. The V end was cut by 0 bases, the J end by 5 bases, with 5 bases between. This CDR3 is CSARDSDEQYV. CDR3 sequence (DNA): TGCAGTGCTAGAGATTCAGACGAGCAGTACGTC.

The sample holds many counts of this clonotype. The chain is built from TRBV6-2 or TRBV6-3 and TRBJ2-3, with TRBD2 as a possible D gene (6 bases). In germline, CDR1 is MNHEY, CDR2 SVGEGT. Trimming took 4 bases from V and 2 from J, leaving 10 bases between them. This CDR3 comprises 14 residues. CDR3 protein: CASSSGLHTDTQYF. CDR3 nucleotides: TGTGCCAGCAGTTCGGGACTTCACACAGATACGCAGTATTTT.

The table lists this clonotype with a few counts. This rearrangement joins TRBV28 to TRBJ1-2; 8 bases are a match to TRBD1. The V gene end was trimmed by 6 bases and the J gene end by 8 bases; junction bases not matched to a gene: 11. This CDR3 comprises 14 residues. Germline assignment: CDR1 MDHEN and CDR2 SYDVKM. The CDR3 nucleotides are TGTGCCAGCAGCTCCTGGACAGGGACTGGCGGCTACACCTTC. Translated, it gives CASSSWTGTGGYTF.

This clonotype was recorded a few times. The chain couples TRBV11-2 to TRBJ2-4; D not certain. This CDR3 has 15 residues. The germline V gene encodes CDR1 SGHAT and CDR2 FQNNGV. V was trimmed by 3 bases and J by 0 bases, leaving 9 bases between them. In DNA, the CDR3 is TGTGCCAGCAGCTTTCAGTATCTAGCCAAAAACATTCAGTACTTC. Encoded protein: CASSFQYLAKNIQYF. Combining the CDR3 with reference TRBV11-2 and TRBJ2-4 gives the whole variable domain EAGVAQSPRYKIIEKRQSVAFWCNPISGHATLYWYQQILGQGPKLLIQFQNNGVVDDSQLPKDRFSAERLKGVDSTLKIQPAKLEDSAVYLCASSFQYLAKNIQYFGAGTRLSVL.

This clonotype has a count of ten or more. The chain combines TRBV5-1 with TRBJ2-1; D perhaps matches TRBD2 (6 bases). CDR1 is SGHRS and CDR2 is YFSETQ in the germline V gene. V lost 0 bases to trimming and J lost 3 bases, with 13 bases between them. The CDR3 is made up of 16 amino acids. CDR3 nucleotide sequence: TGCGCCAGCAGCTTGGTCTGGGGGGTACTCTACAATGAGCAGTTCTTC. It codes for CASSLVWGVLYNEQFF.

In this sample, this clonotype turned up many times. The chain has TRBV28 and TRBJ2-7; 8 bases agree with TRBD1. The CDR3 runs to 15 residues. Losses at the gene ends were 5 bases for V and 1 base for J; bases not matched to a gene: 7. The germline V gene has CDR1 MDHEN and CDR2 SYDVKM. CDR3 protein: CASSPYRGSSYEQYF. In DNA form, the CDR3 reads TGTGCCAGCAGTCCATACAGGGGGTCATCCTACGAGCAGTACTTC.

The gene calls are TRBV4-1 and TRBJ2-2; 7 bases are a match to TRBD1. In germline, CDR1 is MGHRA, CDR2 YSYEKL. V lost 0 bases to trimming and J lost 6 bases; unmatched junction nucleotides: 10. This CDR3 has 17 residues. This CDR3 reads CASSQELKDRRAGELFF. The CDR3 nucleotides are TGCGCCAGCAGCCAAGAACTGAAGGACAGGCGGGCCGGGGAGCTGTTTTTT.

This clonotype was detected only a few times. The V and J genes are TRBV20-1 and TRBJ2-3; 7 bases map to TRBD2. Germline V gives CDR1 DFQATT, CDR2 SNEGSKA (reference sequence). The CDR3 consists of 17 residues. The V segment lost 0 bases and the J segment 0 bases; nucleotides outside the gene matches: 9. The DNA for the CDR3 is TGCAGTGCTAGAGATCGTGTTTGGGGGGGTAGCACAGATACGCAGTATTTT. Protein product: CSARDRVWGGSTDTQYF.

The rearrangement links TRBV24-1 to TRBJ2-1; 7 bases match TRBD2. The ends lost 3 bases at V and 1 base at J; junction bases unmatched: 5. The CDR3 consists of 16 residues. Germline CDR1 is KGHDR and CDR2 is SFDVKD. The CDR3 loop is CATSDHSSGSYNEQFF. Written as DNA, the CDR3 is TGTGCCACCAGTGATCACTCTAGCGGATCCTACAATGAGCAGTTCTTC.

The genes are TRBV5-6 and TRBJ1-1; D may be TRBD1 (6 bases). Germline V gene data show CDR1 as SGHDT and CDR2 as YYEEEE. The CDR3 is 13 residues long. V lost 0 bases, J lost 10 bases, and 13 bases lay in between. Here the CDR3 DNA reads TGTGCCAGCAGCTTGGAAAGGGGGGATCCAGCTTTCTTT. It encodes CASSLERGDPAFF.

This clonotype was observed at least ten times. The genes are TRBV4-1 and TRBJ2-1, with 8 bases lining up with TRBD1. CDR1 and CDR2 from the germline V gene are MGHRA and YSYEKL. This CDR3 contains 17 residues. The trim removed 4 bases at V and 5 bases at J, leaving 13 bases unmatched. CDR3 residues: CASSLPIGTGPNNEQFF. The CDR3 DNA sequence: TGCGCCAGCAGCCTTCCAATTGGGACAGGCCCGAACAATGAGCAGTTCTTC.

This clonotype occurred many times. The rearrangement links TRBV6-5 to TRBJ2-5; perhaps TRBD1 as D (7 bases). Trimming removed 6 bases from V and 5 bases from J, with 10 bases in between. The germline V gene has CDR1 MNHEY and CDR2 SVGAGI. This CDR3 has 12 amino acids. The CDR3 protein is CASRSGGETQYF. In DNA, the CDR3 is TGTGCCAGCAGATCAGGGGGGGAGACCCAGTACTTC.

The V gene is TRBV4-1, the J gene TRBJ2-1; 13 bases are shared with TRBD2. The V gene end was trimmed by 0 bases and the J gene end by 8 bases; junction bases not matched to a gene: 4. The length of the CDR3 is 16 residues. Germline V CDR1 and CDR2: MGHRA, YSYEKL. CDR3 region: CASSQETSGGIYEQFF. The CDR3 DNA reads as TGCGCCAGCAGCCAAGAGACTAGCGGGGGGATCTATGAGCAGTTCTTC.

This clonotype has at least ten counts. The gene calls are TRBV27 and TRBJ1-1; D is ambiguous. V lost 3 bases to trimming and J lost 5 bases, with 10 bases between them. This CDR3 has 13 amino acids. The germline V gene encodes CDR1 MNHEY and CDR2 SMNVEV (reference sequence). In DNA, the CDR3 is TGTGCCAGCAGTTTGTTCGCGAGGACTGAAGCTTTCTTT. This gives the protein CASSLFARTEAFF.

This chain uses TRBV12-5 with TRBJ1-2, with D possibly TRBD1 on 6 matching bases. CDR1 LGHNT and CDR2 FRNRAP come from the germline V gene. V lost 6 bases and J 4 bases, leaving 15 bases between the germline ends. This CDR3 spans 14 amino acids. CDR3 amino acids: CASGTGTGIYGYTF. The CDR3 DNA reads TGTGCTAGTGGAACAGGGACCGGAATCTATGGCTACACCTTC. Supplemented by reference TRBV12-5 and TRBJ1-2, the full variable domain reads DARVTQTPRHKVTEMGQEVTMRCQPILGHNTVFWYRQTMMQGLELLAYFRNRAPLDDSGMPKDRFSAEMPDATLATLKIQPSEPRDSAVYFCASGTGTGIYGYTFGSGTRLTVV.

V is TRBV7-9 and J is TRBJ2-1; TRBD2 agrees at 7 bases. The CDR3 runs 12 residues. Trimming took 6 bases from V and 6 from J; bases not matched to a gene: 2. Germline assignment: CDR1 SEHNR and CDR2 FQNEAQ (reference sequence). The CDR3 loop is CASRGRGNEQFF. DNA of the CDR3: TGTGCCAGCAGGGGGAGGGGCAATGAGCAGTTCTTC. The entire variable domain, with the rest obtained from reference TRBV7-9 and TRBJ2-1, is as follows: DTGVSQNPRHKITKRGQNVTFRCDPISEHNRLYWYRQTLGQGPEFLTYFQNEAQLEKSRLLSDRFSAERPKGSFSTLEIQRTEQGDSAMYLCASRGRGNEQFFGPGTRLTVL.

This clonotype was found a few times. The rearrangement links TRBV10-3 to TRBJ1-5; D is undetermined. The germline gives CDR1 ENHRY, CDR2 SYGVKD. CDR3 length: 13 residues. V was clipped by 5 bases and J by 5 bases, with 10 bases between them. CDR3 DNA sequence: TGTGCCATCAGTACGACTGACTATCAGCCCCAGCATTTT. This codes for CAISTTDYQPQHF.

The chain employs TRBV28 and TRBJ2-4; D possibly matches TRBD1 or TRBD2 (5 bases each). The CDR3 extends over 15 amino acids. Germline lookup yields CDR1 MDHEN and CDR2 SYDVKM. V was cut by 7 bases and J by 3 bases, with 16 bases left in between. CDR3 nucleotide sequence: TGTGCCAGCAACCCCCTTTTTGGGGGCAAAAACATTCAGTACTTC. Translation: CASNPLFGGKNIQYF.

This clonotype was counted only a few times. The V and J genes are TRBV2 and TRBJ1-4, with D maybe TRBD1 (6 bases). CDR1 SNHLY and CDR2 FYNNEI come from the germline V gene. CDR3 size: 15 residues. Trimming removed 6 bases at V and 8 bases at J, with 19 bases between. CDR3: CASREPSGAVEKLFF. The CDR3 DNA sequence: TGTGCCAGCAGGGAGCCGTCGGGGGCCGTCGAAAAACTGTTTTTT.

This clonotype was observed a few times. The chain's CDR3 is CASSPALFGGNQPQHF. For the CDR3, the DNA is TGTGCCAGCAGTCCGGCCCTATTTGGTGGCAATCAGCCCCAGCATTTT. This sequence joins TRBV7-2 and TRBJ1-5; D gene ambiguous. V lost 6 bases to trimming and J lost 2 bases, with 17 bases between them. The V gene's germline CDR1 is SGHTA and CDR2 FQGNSA. CDR3 length: 16 residues.

The rearrangement joins TRBV5-1 to TRBJ1-1; D is ambiguous. The CDR3 has 15 residues. V was trimmed by 4 bases and J by 4 bases, leaving 17 bases between them. Per germline, CDR1 SGHRS and CDR2 YFSETQ. The CDR3 region has the DNA TGCGCCAGCAGCCTGTATATGGAGGATGGCACTGAAGCTTTCTTT. Protein: CASSLYMEDGTEAFF.

The chain couples TRBV12-3 or TRBV12-4 to TRBJ2-1; maybe TRBD2 (7 bases). The CDR3 has 14 residues. Between the trimmed V and J ends, which lost 6 bases and 6 bases, there was a span of 15 bases. CDR3 sequence reads: CASRRAGAFNEQFF. DNA for the CDR3: TGTGCCAGCAGGAGGGCGGGGGCCTTCAATGAGCAGTTCTTC.